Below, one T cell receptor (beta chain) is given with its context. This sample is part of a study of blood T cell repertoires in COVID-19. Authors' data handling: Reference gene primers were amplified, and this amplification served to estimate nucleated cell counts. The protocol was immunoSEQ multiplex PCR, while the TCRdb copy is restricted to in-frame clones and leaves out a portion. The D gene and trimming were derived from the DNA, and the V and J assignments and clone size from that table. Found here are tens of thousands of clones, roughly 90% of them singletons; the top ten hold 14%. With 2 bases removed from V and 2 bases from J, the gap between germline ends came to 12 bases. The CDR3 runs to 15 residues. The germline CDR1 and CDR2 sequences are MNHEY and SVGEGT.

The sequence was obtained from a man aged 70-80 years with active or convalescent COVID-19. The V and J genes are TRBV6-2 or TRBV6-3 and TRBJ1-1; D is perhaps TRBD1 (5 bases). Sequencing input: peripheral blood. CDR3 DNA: TGTGCCAGCAGTTACCCACAGACAGTTAACACTGAAGCTTTCTTT. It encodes CASSYPQTVNTEAFF.